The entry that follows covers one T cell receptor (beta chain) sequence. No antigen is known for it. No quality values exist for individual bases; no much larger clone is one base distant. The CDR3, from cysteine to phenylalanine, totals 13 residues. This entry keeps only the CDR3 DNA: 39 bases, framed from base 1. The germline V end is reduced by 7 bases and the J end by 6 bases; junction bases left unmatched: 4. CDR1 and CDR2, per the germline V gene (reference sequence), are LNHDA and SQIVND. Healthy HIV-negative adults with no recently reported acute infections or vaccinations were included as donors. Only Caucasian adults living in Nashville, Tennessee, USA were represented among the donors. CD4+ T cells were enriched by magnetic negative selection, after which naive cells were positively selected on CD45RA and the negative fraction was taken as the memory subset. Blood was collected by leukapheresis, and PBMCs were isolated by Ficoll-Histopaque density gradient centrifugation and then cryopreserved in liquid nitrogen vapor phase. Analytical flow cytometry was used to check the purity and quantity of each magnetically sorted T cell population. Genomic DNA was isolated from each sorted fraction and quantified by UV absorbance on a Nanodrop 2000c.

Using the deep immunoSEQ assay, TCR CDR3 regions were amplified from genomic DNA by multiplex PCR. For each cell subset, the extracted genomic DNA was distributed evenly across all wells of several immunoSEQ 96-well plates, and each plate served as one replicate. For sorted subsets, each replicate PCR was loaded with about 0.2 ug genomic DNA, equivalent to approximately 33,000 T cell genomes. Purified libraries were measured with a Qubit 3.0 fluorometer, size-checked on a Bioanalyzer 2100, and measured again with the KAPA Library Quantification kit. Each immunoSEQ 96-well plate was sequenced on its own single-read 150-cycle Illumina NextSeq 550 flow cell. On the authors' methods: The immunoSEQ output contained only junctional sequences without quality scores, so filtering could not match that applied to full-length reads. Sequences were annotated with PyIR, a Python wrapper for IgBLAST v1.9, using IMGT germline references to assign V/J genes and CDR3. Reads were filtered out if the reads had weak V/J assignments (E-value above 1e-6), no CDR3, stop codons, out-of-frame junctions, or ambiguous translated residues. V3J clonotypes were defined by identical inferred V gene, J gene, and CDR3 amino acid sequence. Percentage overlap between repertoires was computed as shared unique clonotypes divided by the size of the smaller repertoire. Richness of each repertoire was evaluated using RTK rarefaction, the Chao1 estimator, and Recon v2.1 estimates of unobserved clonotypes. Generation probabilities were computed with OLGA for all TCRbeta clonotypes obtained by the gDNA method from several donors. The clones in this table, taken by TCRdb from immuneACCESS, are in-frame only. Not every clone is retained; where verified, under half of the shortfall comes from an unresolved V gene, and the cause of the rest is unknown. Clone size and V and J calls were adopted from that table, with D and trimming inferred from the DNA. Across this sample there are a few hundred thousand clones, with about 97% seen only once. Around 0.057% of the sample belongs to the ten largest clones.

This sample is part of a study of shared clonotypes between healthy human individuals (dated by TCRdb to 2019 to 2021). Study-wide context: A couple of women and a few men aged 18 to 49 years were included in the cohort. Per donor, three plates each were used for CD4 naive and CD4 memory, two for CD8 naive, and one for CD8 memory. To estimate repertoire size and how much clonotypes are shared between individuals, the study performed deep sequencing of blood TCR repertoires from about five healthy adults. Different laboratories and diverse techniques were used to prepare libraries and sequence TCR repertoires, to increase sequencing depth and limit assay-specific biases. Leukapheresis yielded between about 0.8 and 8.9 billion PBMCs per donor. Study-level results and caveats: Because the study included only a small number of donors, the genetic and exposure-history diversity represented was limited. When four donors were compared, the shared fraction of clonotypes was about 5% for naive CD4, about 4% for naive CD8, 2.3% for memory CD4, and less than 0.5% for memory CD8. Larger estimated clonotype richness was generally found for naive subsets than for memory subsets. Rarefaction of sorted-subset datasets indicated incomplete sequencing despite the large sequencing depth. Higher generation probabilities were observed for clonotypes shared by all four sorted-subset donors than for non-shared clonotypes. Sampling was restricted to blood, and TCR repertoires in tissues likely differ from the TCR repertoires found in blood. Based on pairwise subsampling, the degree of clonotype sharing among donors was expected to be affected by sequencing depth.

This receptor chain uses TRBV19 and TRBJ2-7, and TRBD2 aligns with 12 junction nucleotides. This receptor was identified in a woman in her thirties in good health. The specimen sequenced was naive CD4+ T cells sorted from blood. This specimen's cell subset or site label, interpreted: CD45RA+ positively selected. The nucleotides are TGTGCCAGTACGACTAGCGGGAGAGGCGAGCAGTACTTC. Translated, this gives CASTTSGRGEQYF.